Shown below are 5 T cell receptor beta chains from a single sample sequenced in a study of cytomegalovirus exposure and HLA in healthy donors. Sequencing was performed with immunoSEQ multiplex PCR; in TCRdb, only in-frame clones are kept and a portion is missing. The sample has about 200,000 clones, about 91% seen once. The sample consisted of PBMCs. Receptor source: a woman aged 18-29 years in good health and CMV-seronegative.

This rearrangement joins TRBV5-1 to TRBJ2-7, with 9 bases that match TRBD1. This CDR3 spans 14 amino acids. J was trimmed by 3 bases and V by 3 bases; bases with no gene match: 4. Germline lookup yields CDR1 SGHRS and CDR2 YFSETQ. The CDR3 is CASSSGTGFYEQYF. CDR3 nucleotide sequence: TGCGCCAGCAGCTCCGGGACAGGGTTCTACGAGCAGTACTTC.

This chain uses TRBV7-2 with TRBJ1-2; TRBD1 matches 8 bases. The CDR3 runs to 15 residues. Germline values: CDR1 SGHTA, CDR2 FQGNSA. J was trimmed by 4 bases and V by 3 bases; bases with no gene match: 7. The CDR3 DNA is TGTGCCAGCAGCTTTTTCAGGGGGCGCTTCTATGGCTACACCTTC. This codes for CASSFFRGRFYGYTF.

The chain combines TRBV18 with TRBJ1-1; D is unclear. In germline, CDR1 is KGHSH, CDR2 LQKENI. This CDR3 region has 13 residues. V gave up 6 bases and J gave up 0 bases, with 8 bases separating them. For the CDR3, the DNA is TGTGCCAGCTCGATACAGTTGAACACTGAAGCTTTCTTT. Protein sequence: CASSIQLNTEAFF.

J is TRBJ1-1 and V is TRBV13, with D tentatively TRBD1 (6 bases). The CDR3 has 15 amino acids. V lost 1 base to trimming and J lost 4 bases, with 13 bases between them. The germline V gene has CDR1 PRHDT and CDR2 FYEKMQ (reference sequence). The CDR3 protein is CASSLDPDSPTEAFF. The CDR3 DNA is TGTGCCAGCAGCTTAGATCCGGACAGCCCCACTGAAGCTTTCTTT.

The V call is TRBV2, the J call TRBJ2-7; 7 positions match TRBD2. Germline-derived CDR1 and CDR2 are SNHLY and FYNNEI. V was clipped by 6 bases and J by 6 bases; unmatched bases: 20. The CDR3 has 17 amino acids. CDR3 protein: CASSAPRGVSGMSEQYF. DNA for the CDR3: TGTGCCAGCAGCGCCCCCCGGGGGGTTTCGGGAATGAGCGAGCAGTACTTC.